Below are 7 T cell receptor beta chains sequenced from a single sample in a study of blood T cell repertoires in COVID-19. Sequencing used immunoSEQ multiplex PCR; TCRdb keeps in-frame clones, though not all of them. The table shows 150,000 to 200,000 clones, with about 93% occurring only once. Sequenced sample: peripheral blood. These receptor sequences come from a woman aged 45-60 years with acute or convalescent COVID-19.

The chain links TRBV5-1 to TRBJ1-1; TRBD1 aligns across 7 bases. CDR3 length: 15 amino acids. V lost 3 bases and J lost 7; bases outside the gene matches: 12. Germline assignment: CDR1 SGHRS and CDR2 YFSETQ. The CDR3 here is CASSSPDRAVYEAFF. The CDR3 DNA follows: TGCGCCAGCAGCTCCCCAGACAGGGCGGTCTATGAAGCTTTCTTT.

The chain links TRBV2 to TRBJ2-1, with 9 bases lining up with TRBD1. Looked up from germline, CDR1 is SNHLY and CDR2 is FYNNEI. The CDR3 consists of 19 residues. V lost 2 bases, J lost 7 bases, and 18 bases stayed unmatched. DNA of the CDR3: TGTGCCAGCAGTGAACCATATAATGGGATGGGGACAGGGCGAAATGAGCAGTTCTTC. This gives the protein CASSEPYNGMGTGRNEQFF.

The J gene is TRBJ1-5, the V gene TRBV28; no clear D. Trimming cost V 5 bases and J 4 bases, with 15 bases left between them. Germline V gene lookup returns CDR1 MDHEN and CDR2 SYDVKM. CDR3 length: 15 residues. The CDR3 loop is CASSPGKGGNQPQHF. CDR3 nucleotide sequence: TGTGCCAGCAGTCCCGGGAAGGGAGGGAATCAGCCCCAGCATTTT.

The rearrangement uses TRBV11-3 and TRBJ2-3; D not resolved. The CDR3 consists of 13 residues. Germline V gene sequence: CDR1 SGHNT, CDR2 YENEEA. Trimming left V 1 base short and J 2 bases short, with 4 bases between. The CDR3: CASSLAHTDTQYF. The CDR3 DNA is TGTGCCAGCAGCTTAGCCCACACAGATACGCAGTATTTT.

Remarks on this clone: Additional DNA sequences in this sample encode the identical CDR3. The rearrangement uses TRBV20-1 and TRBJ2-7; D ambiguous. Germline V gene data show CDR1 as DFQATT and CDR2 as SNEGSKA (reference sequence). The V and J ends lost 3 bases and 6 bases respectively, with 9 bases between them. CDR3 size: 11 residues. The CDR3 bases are TGCAGTGCTAGGTCCGGGTTCGAGCAGTACTTC. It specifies CSARSGFEQYF.

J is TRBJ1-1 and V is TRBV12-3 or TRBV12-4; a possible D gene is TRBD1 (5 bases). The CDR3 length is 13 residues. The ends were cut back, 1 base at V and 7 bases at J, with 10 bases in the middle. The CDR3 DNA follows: TGTGCCAGCAGTTTAGAAACGGGACTTGAAGCTTTCTTT. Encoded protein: CASSLETGLEAFF.

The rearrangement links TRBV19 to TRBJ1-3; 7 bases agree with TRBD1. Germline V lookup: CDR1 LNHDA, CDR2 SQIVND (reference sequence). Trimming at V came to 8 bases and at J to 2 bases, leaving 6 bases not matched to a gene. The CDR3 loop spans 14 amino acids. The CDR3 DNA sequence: TGTGCCAGTTGTAACAGGGGACCTGGAAACACCATATATTTT. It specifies CASCNRGPGNTIYF.